These 30 T cell receptor beta chains originate from one sample sequenced in a study of T cells in Graves' hyperthyroidism and ophthalmopathy. Regions amplified from RNA transcripts were the TCR beta CDR3 regions. RT-PCR in the first round (using the HTBI primer set) targeted the TCR CDR3. A single record per CDR3 protein comes from TCRdb applying MiXCR to the multiplex PCR reads. The profile shows about 26,000 distinct CDR3 sequences, roughly 46% of them singletons. Input material: blood. Every receptor here comes from a woman between 25 and 40 years old with Graves' hyperthyroidism.

Points on this clonotype: The junction and the germline gene differ at one end; a read error may be behind it. The rearrangement links TRBV12-3 or TRBV12-4 to TRBJ2-2, with D possibly TRBD2 on 5 matching bases. This CDR3 is built from 11 residues. This CDR3 is CAGRYAGEMFF. The CDR3 coding sequence is TGTGCCGGTCGATACGCCGGGGAGATGTTTTTT.

This clonotype qualifies as medium-sized. This rearrangement joins TRBV20-1 to TRBJ2-7; 14 bases are shared with TRBD2. J gave up 5 bases and V 3 bases, and 6 bases lay outside the gene matches. Germline V gene data show CDR1 as DFQATT and CDR2 as SNEGSKA (reference sequence). The CDR3 has 15 amino acids. The CDR3 protein is CSARSRGLAGDEQYF. In DNA form, the CDR3 reads TGCAGTGCTAGGTCGAGGGGACTAGCGGGAGACGAGCAGTACTTC.

In DNA, the CDR3 is TGCAGCGTCGGTACAGGGGAGCTGTTTTTT. Its protein product is CSVGTGELFF. The chain couples TRBV29-1 to TRBJ2-2, with D hard to call. Trimming pared 6 bases from V and 8 bases from J, leaving 7 bases between. This CDR3 region has 10 residues. Germline V gene data show CDR1 as SQVTM and CDR2 as ANQGSEA.

The chain has TRBV2 and TRBJ2-5; 8 bases line up with TRBD2. CDR3 size: 13 residues. The trim removed 4 bases at V and 9 bases at J, leaving 7 bases unmatched. CDR1 SNHLY and CDR2 FYNNEI come from the germline V gene. CDR3: CASSVAGNQPQYF. CDR3 DNA: TGTGCCAGCAGTGTAGCGGGAAATCAGCCCCAGTACTTC.

Sample share makes this clonotype medium-sized. This chain uses TRBV20-1 with TRBJ1-2; no clear D. Germline V gene sequence: CDR1 DFQATT, CDR2 SNEGSKA (reference sequence). Trimming stripped 6 bases from V and 6 bases from J, with 5 bases between. The CDR3 runs 9 residues. CDR3 bases: TGCAGTGCAAGGGATGGCTACACCTTC. This codes for CSARDGYTF.

V usage is TRBV6-4 and J usage is TRBJ1-1, with D perhaps matching TRBD1 (6 bases). The CDR3 consists of 13 residues. V was clipped by 2 bases and J by 8 bases, with 12 bases between them. The germline gives CDR1 MRHNA, CDR2 SNTAGT. CDR3 sequence: CASSDRGTIEAFF. The CDR3 DNA reads as TGTGCCAGCAGTGACCGCGGGACAATCGAAGCTTTCTTT.

The V gene is TRBV12-5, the J gene TRBJ2-3; unclear D gene. Trimming pared 4 bases from V and 2 bases from J, leaving 7 bases between. The CDR3 sequence is 13 residues long. Germline-derived CDR1 and CDR2 are LGHNT and FRNRAP. The CDR3 sequence: CASGYGFTDTQYF. CDR3 DNA sequence: TGTGCTAGTGGTTACGGGTTCACAGATACGCAGTATTTT. The whole variable domain, remainder taken from reference TRBV12-5 and TRBJ2-3, is DARVTQTPRHKVTEMGQEVTMRCQPILGHNTVFWYRQTMMQGLELLAYFRNRAPLDDSGMPKDRFSAEMPDATLATLKIQPSEPRDSAVYFCASGYGFTDTQYFGPGTRLTVL.

At least ten counts were recorded for this clonotype. V is TRBV6-1 and J is TRBJ1-5; possible D gene TRBD1, 5 bases. The CDR3 length is 11 residues. From germline, CDR1 is MNHNS and CDR2 SASEGT. Trimming pared 6 bases from V and 9 bases from J, leaving 9 bases between. In DNA form, the CDR3 reads TGTGCCAGCAGGGACATGTGGCCCCAGCATTTT. Residues: CASRDMWPQHF.

This clonotype was recorded many times. The chain joins TRBV20-1 to TRBJ2-3, with TRBD2 matching 7 bases. CDR3 length: 15 amino acids. With 4 bases clipped from V and 2 bases from J, the junction kept 9 bases outside the gene matches. In germline, CDR1 is DFQATT, CDR2 SNEGSKA (reference sequence). CDR3 nucleotides: TGCAGTGCTACGCCCCCGGCGGGAGACACAGATACGCAGTATTTT. Protein product: CSATPPAGDTDTQYF.

By share, this clonotype ranks as medium-sized. This chain joins TRBV29-1 and TRBJ2-7; the match to TRBD2 covers 9 bases. The CDR3 has 16 residues. The V segment lost 7 bases and the J segment 0 bases; nucleotides outside the gene matches: 13. Germline CDR1 reads SQVTM; CDR2 reads ANQGSEA. The CDR3 sequence is CSGSVVAGGSSYEQYF. Written as DNA, the CDR3 is TGCAGCGGATCGGTTGTGGCGGGAGGGAGCTCCTACGAGCAGTACTTC.

This clonotype was counted many times. The genes are TRBV28 and TRBJ1-2, with D unclear. Trimming removed 4 bases at V and 3 bases at J, with 15 bases between. Germline V gene sequence: CDR1 MDHEN, CDR2 SYDVKM. The CDR3 has 15 residues. The CDR3 DNA is TGTGCCAGCAGTTCACCCGGCGCCAGGTACTATGGCTACACCTTC. Translated: CASSSPGARYYGYTF.

This clonotype was counted ten times or more. V gene TRBV3-1 combines with J gene TRBJ2-1; D might be TRBD1 (6 bases). The germline gives CDR1 LGHDT, CDR2 YNNKEL (reference sequence). CDR3 length: 15 amino acids. The ends were cut back, 5 bases at V and 2 bases at J, with 13 bases in the middle. This CDR3 is CASSNPDRTYNEQFF. The CDR3, as DNA: TGTGCCAGCAGCAACCCGGACAGAACCTACAATGAGCAGTTCTTC.

The gene calls are TRBV10-1 and TRBJ2-1; TRBD2 agrees at 15 bases. Unmatched junction bases numbered 10, after V lost 3 bases and J lost 7 bases. The CDR3 is made up of 18 amino acids. Germline values: CDR1 WNHNN, CDR2 SYGVQD (reference sequence). The CDR3 loop is CASSDSGTSGRPGNEQFF. In DNA form, the CDR3 reads TGCGCCAGCAGTGATTCGGGGACTAGCGGGAGGCCGGGAAATGAGCAGTTCTTC.

This clonotype is deemed medium-sized. The chain uses TRBV5-1 and TRBJ2-5, with D perhaps TRBD2 (5 bases). The germline V and J ends were trimmed by 1 base and 1 base, with 11 bases remaining between them. In germline, CDR1 is SGHRS, CDR2 YFSETQ. The CDR3 covers 15 residues. CDR3 sequence: CASSLSQAAQETQYF. CDR3 DNA sequence: TGCGCCAGCAGCTTGTCCCAAGCGGCCCAAGAGACCCAGTACTTC.

The chain combines TRBV25-1 with TRBJ2-7; perhaps TRBD2 as D (6 bases). The germline gives CDR1 MGHDK, CDR2 SYGVNS. The CDR3 runs 13 residues. Deletions cut 5 bases from V and 8 bases from J, with 16 bases between. Here the CDR3 reads CASSNPGGGKQYF. The CDR3 DNA reads as TGTGCCAGCAGTAACCCTGGGGGAGGAAAGCAGTACTTC.

This clonotype is labeled as medium-sized. V is TRBV20-1 and J is TRBJ2-5, with D tentatively TRBD2 (6 bases). In germline, CDR1 is DFQATT, CDR2 SNEGSKA (reference sequence). The length of the CDR3 is 15 residues. Deletions cut 1 base from V and 6 bases from J, with 18 bases between. The CDR3 reads CSARAIPSSAQTQYF. The DNA of the CDR3 is TGCAGTGCTAGAGCTATTCCCTCTAGCGCGCAGACCCAGTACTTC.

This clonotype is medium-sized (0.01 to 0.1%) by share. The genes are TRBV10-3 and TRBJ2-7; D gene ambiguous. Per germline, CDR1 ENHRY and CDR2 SYGVKD. The CDR3 sequence is 13 residues long. V was shortened by 3 bases and J by 3 bases, with 9 bases between the two germline ends. CDR3 bases: TGTGCCATCAGTGACCTAGACGGCTACGAGCAGTACTTC. Amino acids: CAISDLDGYEQYF.

This clonotype showed up many times. The rearrangement joins TRBV5-4 to TRBJ2-3, with a possible D match to TRBD2 (7 bases). V was pared by 3 bases and J by 9 bases, with 23 bases between. CDR1 is SGHNT and CDR2 is YYREEE in the germline V gene (reference sequence). CDR3 length equals 16 residues. The CDR3 bases are TGTGCCAGCAGCTCGGGGCAGGAAGGGAGGGGGGGCACGCAGTATTTT. The encoded protein is CASSSGQEGRGGTQYF.

The chain carries TRBV7-6 and TRBJ2-7; D not certain. CDR1 and CDR2 (germline): SGHVS, FNYEAQ. The V end was cut by 5 bases, the J end by 6 bases, with 11 bases between. The CDR3 runs to 12 residues. The DNA for the CDR3 is TGTGCCAGCAGCATAAAGGGTGGCGAGCAGTACTTC. This codes for CASSIKGGEQYF.

CDR3: CASSVRGNTEAFF. CDR3 bases: TGTGCCAGCTCGGTGCGGGGGAACACTGAAGCTTTCTTT. V gene TRBV11-1 combines with J gene TRBJ1-1, with D hard to call. This CDR3 is 13 amino acids long. Germline CDR1 is SGHAT and CDR2 is FQDESV (reference sequence). V lost 8 bases and J lost 1, with 11 bases in between.

This clonotype appeared many times. The V gene is TRBV18, the J gene TRBJ1-5, with no clear D. The CDR3 loop spans 14 amino acids. The V gene lost 3 bases and the J gene lost 0 bases, with 6 bases spanning the gap. From germline, CDR1 is KGHSH and CDR2 LQKENI. In DNA form, the CDR3 reads TGTGCCAGCTCACCCTCCGCTAGCAATCAGCCCCAGCATTTT. Translation gives CASSPSASNQPQHF.

V is TRBV7-9 and J is TRBJ1-3; no reliable D call. The ends were cut back, 10 bases at V and 0 bases at J, with 16 bases in the middle. Germline V gene lookup returns CDR1 SEHNR and CDR2 FQNEAQ (reference sequence). CDR3 length: 15 residues. The CDR3 reads CATSRAGLSGNTIYF. CDR3 in DNA: TGTGCCACTTCACGGGCGGGCCTCTCTGGAAACACCATATATTTT.

By proportion, this clonotype is medium-sized. This rearrangement joins TRBV20-1 to TRBJ1-5, with D possibly matching TRBD1 (6 bases). V lost 5 bases to trimming and J lost 3 bases, with 11 bases between them. The CDR3 length is 13 residues. Germline CDR1 DFQATT, CDR2 SNEGSKA (reference sequence). The CDR3 reads CSAVTGNNQPQHF. DNA of the CDR3: TGCAGTGCTGTAACAGGGAACAATCAGCCCCAGCATTTT.

The chain is built from TRBV5-1 and TRBJ1-4; the D is unclear. Germline V CDR1 and CDR2: SGHRS, YFSETQ. The CDR3 spans 13 residues. Trimming shortened V by 5 bases and J by 5 bases, and 10 bases separated the two germline ends. In nucleotides, the CDR3 is TGCGCCAGCAGGCTCTTCGTCAATGAAAAACTGTTTTTT. Protein product: CASRLFVNEKLFF.

This chain uses TRBV18 with TRBJ1-2; D may be TRBD1 (5 bases). The V end was cut by 1 base, the J end by 8 bases, with 14 bases between. This CDR3 is 14 amino acids long. Germline CDR1 reads KGHSH; CDR2 reads LQKENI. CDR3 in DNA: TGTGCCAGCTCACCACGAACGGGGGAGTTAGGCTACACCTTC. Its translation: CASSPRTGELGYTF.

This clonotype is deemed medium-sized. The chain couples TRBV2 to TRBJ1-2; D not resolved. The CDR3 extends over 13 amino acids. Trimming removed 6 bases at V and 0 bases at J, with 8 bases between. From germline, CDR1 is SNHLY and CDR2 FYNNEI. The CDR3 loop reads CASSRQANYGYTF. The CDR3 region has the DNA TGTGCCAGCAGCCGGCAAGCTAACTATGGCTACACCTTC.

This clonotype qualifies as medium-sized. The junction differs from germline at one of its ends, possibly a read error. The V gene is TRBV7-7, the J gene TRBJ2-3; 7 bases align to TRBD1. This CDR3 spans 15 amino acids. Germline CDR1 is SSHAT and CDR2 is FNYEAQ (reference sequence). CDR3: CASSSGTDTEDTQYF. CDR3 DNA sequence: TGTGCTAGCAGCTCCGGGACAGACACTGAAGATACGCAGTATTTT. The whole variable domain, filled in from reference TRBV7-7 and TRBJ2-3, reads GAGVSQSPRYKVTKRGQDVTLRCDPISSHATLYWYQQALGQGPEFLTYFNYEAQPDKSGLPSDRFSAERPEGSISTLTIQRTEQRDSAMYRCASSSGTDTEDTQYFGPGTRLTVL.

The V gene is TRBV30, the J gene TRBJ1-2; D is unresolved. The CDR3 is made up of 15 amino acids. Trimming removed 6 bases from V and 4 bases from J, with 21 bases in between. The germline CDR1 and CDR2 sequences are GTSNPN and SVGIG (reference sequence). The chain's CDR3 is CACYRNTGSGYGYTF. The CDR3, as DNA: TGTGCCTGTTACCGCAACACGGGGTCCGGCTATGGCTACACCTTC. Complete variable domain (other parts from reference TRBV30 and TRBJ1-2): SQTIHQWPATLVQPVGSPLSLECTVEGTSNPNLYWYRQAAGRGLQLLFYSVGIGQISSEVPQNLSASRPQDRQFILSSKKLLLSDSGFYLCACYRNTGSGYGYTFGSGTRLTVV.

The sample holds many counts of this clonotype. J is TRBJ2-5 and V is TRBV19; TRBD2 matches 14 bases. There are 16 residues in the CDR3. Germline CDR1 reads LNHDA; CDR2 reads SQIVND (reference sequence). The junction had 6 bases not matched to a gene; V was cut back by 5 bases and J by 4 bases. DNA for the CDR3: TGTGCCAGTAGTCCGGGACTAGCGGGAGACTTAGAGACCCAGTACTTC. It is translated as CASSPGLAGDLETQYF.

This clonotype was counted many times. This rearrangement joins TRBV5-4 to TRBJ1-6; no definite D call. This CDR3 has 14 residues. V was trimmed by 1 base and J by 7 bases, leaving 9 bases between them. Germline CDR1 SGHNT, CDR2 YYREEE (reference sequence). The CDR3 DNA reads TGTGCCAGCAGCTTGCGCGGCTTAAATTCACCCCTCCACTTT. Its translation is CASSLRGLNSPLHF.